The 26 T cell receptor beta chains presented below share a single source sample, sequenced in a study of Tregs in tolerant kidney transplant recipients. Clones were read by immunoSEQ multiplex PCR, and TCRdb kept only the in-frame ones, dropping some. The sample lists under 95,000 clones, approximately 89% seen once, with approximately 0.37% in the top ten. The sequences come from Tregs from blood, collected before the transplant. All receptors come from a human donor who received a combined kidney and bone marrow transplant.

V is TRBV21-1 and J is TRBJ2-2. TRBV21-1 is a recognized pseudogene. The CDR3 is 12 residues long. The CDR3 sequence is CASDPLTGELFF. The CDR3 DNA is TGTGCCAGCGACCCATTGACCGGGGAGCTGTTTTTT.

The chain is built from TRBV5-1 and TRBJ2-7; D might be TRBD1 (6 bases). This CDR3 contains 14 residues. Trimming stripped 3 bases from V and 2 bases from J, with 12 bases between. CDR1 SGHRS and CDR2 YFSETQ come from the germline V gene. In DNA form, the CDR3 reads TGCGCCAGCAGCTCCGGGACACCACCCTACGAGCAGTACTTC. Encoded protein: CASSSGTPPYEQYF.

The J gene is TRBJ2-2, the V gene TRBV10-3; D perhaps matches TRBD2 (5 bases). Trimming left V 7 bases short and J 3 bases short, with 12 bases between. This CDR3 is 14 amino acids long. Germline V gene sequence: CDR1 ENHRY, CDR2 SYGVKD. For the CDR3, the DNA is TGTGCCATCAAAATGAGCGGTGACACCGGGGAGCTGTTTTTT. Amino acid sequence: CAIKMSGDTGELFF.

The chain has TRBV5-1 and TRBJ1-2; tentative D call: TRBD1 (5 bases). The CDR3 runs 12 residues. Germline loops: CDR1 SGHRS, CDR2 YFSETQ. V was trimmed by 1 base and J by 8 bases, leaving 9 bases between them. CDR3 in amino acids: CASSLSGDGYTF. Here the CDR3 DNA reads TGCGCCAGCAGCTTGTCCGGGGACGGCTACACCTTC.

The rearrangement joins TRBV27 to TRBJ2-2, with TRBD1 matching over 9 bases. Trimming removed 0 bases from V and 6 bases from J; junction bases left unmatched: 5. The CDR3 sequence is 16 residues long. Germline CDR1 is MNHEY and CDR2 is SMNVEV (reference sequence). This CDR3 is CASSLSGTGFAGELFF. The CDR3 nucleotides are TGTGCCAGCAGTTTATCGGGGACAGGGTTTGCCGGGGAGCTGTTTTTT.

This clone was counted a few times. This chain uses TRBV7-2 with TRBJ2-7; TRBD2 agrees at 8 bases. V lost 1 base and J lost 4; bases outside the gene matches: 15. Per the germline V gene, CDR1 is SGHTA and CDR2 is FQGNSA. The CDR3 covers 18 residues. CDR3 region: CASSLDGRIREGLYEQYF. As DNA, the CDR3 is TGTGCCAGCAGCTTAGATGGGAGGATTCGGGAGGGTTTGTACGAGCAGTACTTC.

The chain is built from TRBV28 and TRBJ2-7; a weak D match, TRBD2 (6 bases). V lost 3 bases and J 5 bases, leaving 14 bases between the germline ends. The CDR3 is made up of 14 amino acids. Germline assignment: CDR1 MDHEN and CDR2 SYDVKM. The CDR3 loop reads CASSLGGIFHEQYF. The CDR3 region has the DNA TGTGCCAGCAGTTTGGGGGGAATATTCCACGAGCAGTACTTC.

The V call is TRBV9, the J call TRBJ1-4; D uncertain. With 2 bases removed from V and 5 bases from J, the gap between germline ends came to 13 bases. The length of the CDR3 is 15 residues. Germline lookup yields CDR1 SGDLS and CDR2 YYNGEE. Here the CDR3 DNA reads TGTGCCAGCAGCGTTTTGGCAGGAACGAATGAAAAACTGTTTTTT. It yields the protein CASSVLAGTNEKLFF.

The chain combines TRBV27 with TRBJ1-2; D ambiguous. The CDR3 is 15 residues long. With 0 bases removed from V and 6 bases from J, the gap between germline ends came to 14 bases. Germline V gives CDR1 MNHEY, CDR2 SMNVEV (reference sequence). The CDR3 DNA reads TGTGCCAGCAGTTTATCGATATTAGGATTTAATGGCTACACCTTC. Its protein product is CASSLSILGFNGYTF.

In this sample, this clone turned up once. In nucleotides, the CDR3 is TGTGCCAGCAGTTTATCGGGTTACGGTGGCTACACCTTC. As protein: CASSLSGYGGYTF. The chain employs TRBV27 and TRBJ1-2; no clear D. There are 13 residues in the CDR3. V was trimmed by 0 bases and J by 7 bases, leaving 9 bases between them. The germline V gene encodes CDR1 MNHEY and CDR2 SMNVEV (reference sequence).

V gene TRBV6-6 combines with J gene TRBJ1-1; 11 bases are a match to TRBD1. V shed 5 bases, J shed 7 bases, and the junction held 3 bases outside the gene matches. This CDR3 region has 13 residues. Germline values: CDR1 MNHNY, CDR2 SVGAGI (reference sequence). CDR3 nucleotides: TGTGCCAGCAGTCGGGGACAGGGGGTTGAAGCTTTCTTT. Its translation is CASSRGQGVEAFF.

This chain joins TRBV9 and TRBJ1-4; 8 nucleotides agree with TRBD1. Trimming cost V 0 bases and J 5 bases; bases outside gene matches: 6. The germline V gene encodes CDR1 SGDLS and CDR2 YYNGEE. The CDR3 spans 16 residues. The CDR3 DNA follows: TGTGCCAGCAGCGTAGACGACAGGGGTGGGAATGAAAAACTGTTTTTT. Translating it yields CASSVDDRGGNEKLFF.

V and J are TRBV27 and TRBJ1-5; D unclear. V was pared by 6 bases and J by 0 bases, with 12 bases between. Per germline, CDR1 MNHEY and CDR2 SMNVEV (reference sequence). The length of the CDR3 is 15 residues. The CDR3 sequence is CASSRTPNSNQPQHF. The CDR3 coding sequence is TGTGCCAGCAGCCGGACCCCAAATAGCAATCAGCCCCAGCATTTT.

The J gene is TRBJ2-4, the V gene TRBV21-1; no DNA check was done on the table's D call, TRBD1. TRBV21-1 is recorded as a pseudogene. This CDR3 has 16 amino acids. Written as DNA, the CDR3 is TGTGCCAGCAGCAAAGACTACAGGGTAACCAAAAACATTCAGTACTTC. Its translation is CASSKDYRVTKNIQYF.

V is TRBV29-1 and J is TRBJ2-2; tentative D call: TRBD1 (7 bases). Between the trimmed V and J ends, which lost 3 bases and 4 bases, there was a span of 9 bases. Germline V lookup: CDR1 SQVTM, CDR2 ANQGSEA. The CDR3 has 13 residues. The chain's CDR3 is CSVDQGGTGELFF. CDR3 bases: TGCAGCGTTGATCAGGGGGGCACCGGGGAGCTGTTTTTT.

This chain links TRBV7-8 with TRBJ1-2; D is perhaps TRBD1 (6 bases). Germline V CDR1 and CDR2: SGHVS, FQNEAQ. Trimming took off 4 bases at V and 4 bases at J, with 16 bases between the two ends. The CDR3 covers 15 residues. Written as DNA, the CDR3 is TGTGCCAGCAGCTCCTCGGGGGGCGGGGGCTATGGCTACACCTTC. Translating it yields CASSSSGGGGYGYTF.

This chain connects TRBV19 to TRBJ2-3; 10 bases are shared with TRBD1. The germline V gene encodes CDR1 LNHDA and CDR2 SQIVND (reference sequence). V was pared by 8 bases and J by 3 bases, with 8 bases of the junction left unmatched. CDR3 length: 15 residues. The CDR3 sequence: CASYGTGQGTDTQYF. The CDR3 region has the DNA TGTGCCAGTTATGGGACGGGACAGGGGACAGATACGCAGTATTTT.

The chain links TRBV7-2 to TRBJ2-7; TRBD2 agrees at 11 bases. Trimming at V came to 8 bases and at J to 2 bases, leaving 5 bases not matched to a gene. The CDR3 loop spans 14 amino acids. Germline V gives CDR1 SGHTA, CDR2 FQGNSA. The DNA for the CDR3 is TGTGCCAGCCGTTTAGCGGGAGGGACCTACGAGCAGTACTTC. It specifies CASRLAGGTYEQYF.

This clone was observed a handful of times. This chain uses TRBV7-2 with TRBJ2-1; 7 bases map to TRBD2. The CDR3 is 13 residues long. Germline values: CDR1 SGHTA, CDR2 FQGNSA. CDR3 residues: CGTSESSYNEQFF. The CDR3 coding sequence is TGTGGAACTAGCGAGAGCTCCTACAATGAGCAGTTCTTC.

The chain joins TRBV7-2 to TRBJ1-5; D remains ambiguous. The CDR3 runs 15 residues. Germline assignment: CDR1 SGHTA and CDR2 FQGNSA. The V gene lost 1 base and the J gene lost 0 bases, with 7 bases spanning the gap. CDR3: CASSLVRGSNQPQHF. The CDR3 bases are TGTGCCAGCAGCTTAGTAAGAGGTAGCAATCAGCCCCAGCATTTT.

This clone was detected only once. The chain has TRBV6-1 and TRBJ2-1; a possible D gene is TRBD1 (6 bases). The germline V gene encodes CDR1 MNHNS and CDR2 SASEGT. There are 11 residues in the CDR3. V dropped 4 bases and J dropped 13 bases, with 11 bases sitting between them. CDR3 in amino acids: CASSGQVPQFF. CDR3 DNA sequence: TGTGCCAGCAGTGGACAGGTTCCCCAGTTCTTC.

The V call is TRBV29-1, the J call TRBJ1-1; 11 nucleotides align to TRBD1. Germline CDR1 reads SQVTM; CDR2 reads ANQGSEA. The J segment lost 1 base and the V segment lost 4 bases, leaving 11 bases of the junction unmatched. The CDR3 covers 17 residues. The CDR3 spells CSVVRLGDRGRNTEAFF. DNA of the CDR3: TGCAGCGTTGTTCGTCTCGGGGACAGGGGGAGGAACACTGAAGCTTTCTTT.

This clone turned up a few times. The chain is built from TRBV5-1 and TRBJ1-5; 9 bases map to TRBD1. V dropped 4 bases and J dropped 0; count of bases not matched to a gene: 2. Germline CDR1 and CDR2: SGHRS and YFSETQ. The length of the CDR3 is 15 residues. The CDR3 DNA reads as TGCGCCAGCAGCCCGGGACAGGGTAGCAATCAGCCCCAGCATTTT. Protein product: CASSPGQGSNQPQHF. Filled out from reference TRBV5-1 and TRBJ1-5, the complete variable domain reads KAGVTQTPRYLIKTRGQQVTLSCSPISGHRSVSWYQQTPGQGLQFLFEYFSETQRNKGNFPGRFSGRQFSNSRSEMNVSTLELGDSALYLCASSPGQGSNQPQHFGDGTRLSIL.

This rearrangement joins TRBV5-1 to TRBJ2-5; unclear D gene. V dropped 1 base and J dropped 2 bases, with 9 bases sitting between them. This CDR3 is 14 amino acids long. The germline V gene encodes CDR1 SGHRS and CDR2 YFSETQ. Here the CDR3 reads CASSLSLLQETQYF. The CDR3 DNA reads as TGCGCCAGCAGCTTGTCCCTATTACAAGAGACCCAGTACTTC.

This clone was seen a few times. V gene TRBV19 combines with J gene TRBJ1-2; possible D gene TRBD1, 5 bases. V lost 6 bases, J lost 2 bases, and 7 bases lay in between. Looked up from germline, CDR1 is LNHDA and CDR2 is SQIVND (reference sequence). The CDR3 has 12 residues. This CDR3 is CASRAGNYGYTF. In DNA, the CDR3 is TGTGCCAGTAGGGCAGGGAACTATGGCTACACCTTC.

V and J are TRBV29-1 and TRBJ1-1, with TRBD1 matching over 8 bases. This CDR3 region has 11 residues. Germline trimming cut 6 bases from V and 11 bases from J; bases unmatched to any gene: 8. The V gene's germline CDR1 is SQVTM and CDR2 ANQGSEA. CDR3 loop: CSVPGGGRAFF. The DNA for the CDR3 is TGCAGCGTGCCAGGGGGCGGGAGGGCTTTCTTT.